This TCR beta chain stems from a study of T cells after yellow fever vaccination. Study context: Each low-cell-number fraction was prepared by means of SMART-Seq v4 Ultra Low Input.

This clonotype was observed a handful of times. Trimming pared 4 bases from V and 3 bases from J, leaving 13 bases between. The CDR3 extends over 16 amino acids. The germline V gene has CDR1 ENHRY and CDR2 SYGVKD. From the 5' RACE reads, TCRdb called clonotypes with MiXCR, one entry per CDR3 protein. The table shows roughly 94,000 distinct CDR3 sequences, with roughly 9% occurring only once. The source material was CD8+ T cells not binding an NS4B(214-222) dextramer, sorted from PBMCs, sampled approximately 15 days after the first yellow fever vaccination. The gene calls are TRBV10-3 and TRBJ2-6; unclear D gene. The sequence was obtained from a man younger than 35 who received the YFV17D yellow fever vaccine. CDR3 nucleotides: TGTGCCATCAGTGGTACGAAAGGGCTTGGGGCCAACGTCCTGACTTTC. Its protein is CAISGTKGLGANVLTF.